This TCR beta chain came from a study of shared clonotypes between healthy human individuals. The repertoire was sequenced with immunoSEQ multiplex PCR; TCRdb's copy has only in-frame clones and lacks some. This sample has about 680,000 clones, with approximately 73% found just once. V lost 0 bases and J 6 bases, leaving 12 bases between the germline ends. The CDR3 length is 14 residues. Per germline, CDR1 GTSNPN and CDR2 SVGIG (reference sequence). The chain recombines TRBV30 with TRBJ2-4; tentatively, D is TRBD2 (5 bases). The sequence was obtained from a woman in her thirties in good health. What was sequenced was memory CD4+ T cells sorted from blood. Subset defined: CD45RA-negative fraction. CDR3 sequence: CAWSVKGGGNIQYF. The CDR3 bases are TGTGCCTGGAGTGTAAAGGGCGGAGGAAACATTCAGTACTTC.